The next 19 T cell receptor beta chains were all read from a single sample in a study of blood T cell repertoires in COVID-19. The table came from immunoSEQ multiplex PCR; TCRdb's copy has only in-frame clones and leaves some out. The sample has roughly 700,000 clones; approximately 90% are singletons. The sequencing input was peripheral blood. Every receptor here comes from a woman younger than 35 with acute or convalescent COVID-19.

The chain couples TRBV7-2 to TRBJ2-7, with 8 bases fitting TRBD2. The CDR3 consists of 15 residues. Trimming took 4 bases from V and 3 from J; bases not matched to a gene: 8. Germline V gene lookup returns CDR1 SGHTA and CDR2 FQGNSA. This chain's CDR3 is CASSWTSLGYYEQYF. The DNA for the CDR3 is TGTGCCAGCAGCTGGACTAGCTTAGGTTACTACGAGCAGTACTTC.

The CDR3, as DNA: TGTGCCAGCAGCCCCGAGACCTACGAGCAGTACTTC. As protein: CASSPETYEQYF. V is TRBV7-9 and J is TRBJ2-7; D is undetermined. The germline V gene has CDR1 SEHNR and CDR2 FQNEAQ (reference sequence). V shed 5 bases and J shed 2 bases, with 7 bases lying between them. The CDR3 has 12 amino acids. The complete variable domain, with remaining parts taken from reference TRBV7-9 and TRBJ2-7, reads DTGVSQNPRHKITKRGQNVTFRCDPISEHNRLYWYRQTLGQGPEFLTYFQNEAQLEKSRLLSDRFSAERPKGSFSTLEIQRTEQGDSAMYLCASSPETYEQYFGPGTRLTVT.

V is TRBV2 and J is TRBJ2-1; 7 positions agree with TRBD2. CDR3 length: 14 amino acids. V lost 7 bases to trimming and J lost 8 bases; unmatched junction nucleotides: 11. The V gene's germline CDR1 is SNHLY and CDR2 FYNNEI. DNA for the CDR3: TGTGCCAGCATGATCGCCCGGGGGGACGATGAGCAGTTCTTC. This codes for CASMIARGDDEQFF.

The chain carries TRBV5-1 and TRBJ1-3; 9 bases fit TRBD1. This CDR3 is built from 15 residues. With 1 base clipped from V and 2 bases from J, the junction kept 1 base outside the gene matches. CDR1 and CDR2 from the germline V gene are SGHRS and YFSETQ. The CDR3 DNA reads as TGCGCCAGCAGCTTGAGGACAGGGGCTGGAAACACCATATATTTT. Its protein is CASSLRTGAGNTIYF.

V usage is TRBV15 and J usage is TRBJ2-7; D ambiguous. From germline, CDR1 is LNHNV and CDR2 YYDKDF (reference sequence). Trimming left V 6 bases short and J 2 bases short, with 11 bases between. There are 13 residues in the CDR3. The CDR3 bases are TGTGCCACCAGGCCGCTGGGCGCCTACGAGCAGTACTTC. It is translated as CATRPLGAYEQYF.

The rearrangement links TRBV5-1 to TRBJ1-6, with 7 bases aligning to TRBD1. Germline CDR1 reads SGHRS; CDR2 reads YFSETQ. The CDR3 is 16 residues long. V was clipped by 2 bases and J by 7 bases; unmatched bases: 9. The CDR3 DNA reads TGCGCCAGCAGCTTAAACCCTACAGGGGAGAATTCACCCCTCCACTTT. Translating gives CASSLNPTGENSPLHF.

The chain employs TRBV9 and TRBJ2-3, with a tentative D call TRBD1 (5 bases). Germline CDR1 SGDLS, CDR2 YYNGEE. Trimming cost V 4 bases and J 0 bases, with 18 bases left between them. This CDR3 comprises 17 residues. CDR3 in amino acids: CASSLNLQDTSTDTQYF. CDR3 bases: TGTGCCAGCAGCCTAAACTTACAGGATACTAGCACAGATACGCAGTATTTT.

CDR3 protein: CASSVSYEQFF. CDR3 nucleotide sequence: TGTGCCAGCAGTGTCTCGTATGAGCAGTTCTTC. The rearrangement uses TRBV25-1 and TRBJ2-1; D gene uncertain. The V gene's germline CDR1 is MGHDK and CDR2 SYGVNS. V was clipped by 4 bases and J by 8 bases, with 6 bases between them. The CDR3 is 11 amino acids.

This clone has a handful of counts. The rearrangement uses TRBV13 and TRBJ1-1, with a possible D match to TRBD1 (6 bases). Germline CDR1 and CDR2: PRHDT and FYEKMQ (reference sequence). The V and J ends lost 2 bases and 6 bases respectively, with 16 bases between them. The CDR3 loop spans 15 amino acids. The CDR3 nucleotides read TGTGCCAGCAGCTTATTAGGACAGTCAAGCTCTGAAGCTTTCTTT. As protein: CASSLLGQSSSEAFF.

This rearrangement joins TRBV20-1 to TRBJ2-3; 13 positions agree with TRBD2. After removal of 3 bases from V and 0 bases from J, the junction contained 3 bases not matched to a gene. In germline, CDR1 is DFQATT, CDR2 SNEGSKA (reference sequence). This CDR3 is built from 16 residues. This CDR3 is CSASTSGGVSTDTQYF. For the CDR3, the DNA is TGCAGTGCTAGTACTAGCGGGGGGGTTAGCACAGATACGCAGTATTTT.

This sequence joins TRBV5-1 and TRBJ1-4; D may be TRBD1 (5 bases). Germline CDR1 is SGHRS and CDR2 is YFSETQ. The CDR3 runs to 14 residues. V lost 2 bases to trimming and J lost 6 bases, with 11 bases between them. The CDR3 DNA sequence: TGCGCCAGCAGCTTCGGACATAGAGATGAAAAACTGTTTTTT. Protein product: CASSFGHRDEKLFF.

This rearrangement joins TRBV5-4 to TRBJ1-1, with D maybe TRBD1 (6 bases). There are 13 residues in the CDR3. CDR1 is SGHNT, CDR2 YYREEE, per germline (reference sequence). V lost 2 bases to trimming and J lost 6 bases, with 11 bases between them. The CDR3 is CASSLQGVSEAFF. DNA of the CDR3: TGTGCCAGCAGCTTACAGGGTGTCTCTGAAGCTTTCTTT.

V gene TRBV7-9 combines with J gene TRBJ1-4; D is undetermined. Germline V gene data show CDR1 as SEHNR and CDR2 as FQNEAQ (reference sequence). The CDR3 extends over 14 amino acids. With 5 bases removed from V and 7 bases from J, the gap between germline ends came to 14 bases. CDR3 loop: CASSPNVGGEKLFF. The CDR3 DNA is TGTGCCAGCAGCCCGAACGTAGGAGGTGAAAAACTGTTTTTT.

The chain combines TRBV4-3 with TRBJ1-6; weak D call: TRBD1 (5 bases). Germline V gene sequence: CDR1 LGHNA, CDR2 YSLEER. The CDR3 extends over 17 amino acids. Trimming took off 2 bases at V and 10 bases at J, with 21 bases between the two ends. CDR3 DNA sequence: TGCGCCAGCAGCCAAATACGGGGGTGCGCGGGTGGGTCACCCCTCCACTTT. Amino acids: CASSQIRGCAGGSPLHF.

The V gene is TRBV7-9, the J gene TRBJ1-4; D gene unclear. The CDR3 is 15 amino acids. The V and J ends lost 1 base and 5 bases respectively, with 11 bases between them. Looked up from germline, CDR1 is SEHNR and CDR2 is FQNEAQ (reference sequence). CDR3 coding DNA: TGTGCCAGCAGCTTAGGGTATGGAGAGAATGAAAAACTGTTTTTT. Amino acid sequence: CASSLGYGENEKLFF.

This clone was counted once. The chain recombines TRBV3-1 (or the pseudogene TRBV3-2) with TRBJ1-3; D might be TRBD1 (5 bases). Trimming shortened V by 1 base and J by 14 bases, and 18 bases separated the two germline ends. Germline CDR1 and CDR2: LGHDT and YNNKEL (reference sequence). The CDR3 consists of 14 residues. CDR3 in amino acids: CASSQGGGRGNVYF. The CDR3 bases are TGTGCCAGCAGCCAAGGGGGCGGTCGCGGGAACGTATATTTT.

The chain has TRBV4-3 and TRBJ1-2, with D possibly matching TRBD1 (5 bases). CDR3 length equals 13 residues. V dropped 4 bases and J dropped 0 bases, with 6 bases sitting between them. Per germline, CDR1 LGHNA and CDR2 YSLEER. The CDR3 spells CASSPTANYGYTF. In nucleotides, the CDR3 is TGCGCCAGCAGCCCGACAGCTAACTATGGCTACACCTTC.

The chain has TRBV6-5 and TRBJ1-1, with 7 bases matching TRBD1. Looked up from germline, CDR1 is MNHEY and CDR2 is SVGAGI. The ends lost 1 base at V and 3 bases at J; junction bases unmatched: 2. The CDR3 contains 14 residues. The CDR3 is CASSYLRGHTEAFF. CDR3 coding DNA: TGTGCCAGCAGTTACTTGAGGGGGCACACTGAAGCTTTCTTT.

The CDR3 sequence: CASSRGGPGTGMTEAFF. DNA of the CDR3: TGTGCCAGCAGCCGAGGAGGACCCGGGACAGGGATGACTGAAGCTTTCTTT. The chain uses TRBV6-6 and TRBJ1-1; TRBD1 agrees at 9 bases. Germline V lookup: CDR1 MNHNY, CDR2 SVGAGI (reference sequence). This CDR3 has 17 amino acids. With 6 bases clipped from V and 5 bases from J, the junction kept 16 bases outside the gene matches.